This T cell receptor (beta chain) was found in a study of blood T cell repertoires in COVID-19 (dated by TCRdb to 2018 to 2021). Regarding the study in general: Collaborator samples came from the United States, Italy and Spain and covered acute and convalescent phases of COVID-19. The material from the prospective study consisted of cDNA or gDNA derived from T cells, B-cell-depleted T cells, or PBMCs. Deeply sampled blood TCRbeta repertoires from subjects exposed to, actively infected with, or recovered from COVID-19 were included in the dataset. The repertoires were released in a freely available public database meant as a resource for research on the immune response to SARS-CoV-2. Samples came from the ongoing ImmuneRACE study (first 160 participants) plus 1,254 subjects from 6 global collaborators. Nearly every sample came with metadata listing a de-identified subject ID, COVID-19 status, age in years and sex. Where HLA class I and class II types were available, the types were taken from metadata supplied by the sample provider, not from assay-based typing. The paper as a whole reports these results and caveats: The quantity of clinical and demographic metadata differed by source and by participant and was supplied without curation.

Measured from the cysteine to the phenylalanine, the CDR3 is 15 residues long. Of all the DNA, just the CDR3 is kept, 45 bases in frame from base 1. CDR1 is given as LGHNA and CDR2 as YNFKEQ, both from the germline V gene. The germline ends are 19 bases apart after V is trimmed by 7 bases and J by 4 bases. This clone was seen once. Its binding antigen is unknown. Base qualities were left out, and no much larger clone turns up one base away. TCRbeta CDR3 regions were amplified from genomic DNA using the immunoSEQ Assay, a bias-controlled multiplex PCR. In the paper's pipeline: The number of nucleated cells in each sample was estimated from the amplification of reference gene primers within the assay. Sequence reads were collapsed and filtered to measure the absolute abundance of every unique TCRbeta CDR3 rearrangement. For each sample, productive Simpson clonality was calculated as the square root of Simpson's diversity index over productive rearrangements. TCRdb provides this immuneACCESS table in a form limited to in-frame rearrangements. Some clones are lacking; in checked studies, under half of them reflect an unresolved V gene, and why the rest are absent is not known. Clone size and the V and J calls come from that table; the DNA yielded D and trimming. The sample records about 240,000 clones, nearly 85% of which are singletons. Of the sample, roughly 5.5% falls within the top ten clones.

Each collaborating institution followed its own protocols to collect whole blood in K2EDTA tubes. For TCRbeta analysis, collaborator samples were shipped as frozen whole blood, as isolated PBMCs, or as DNA extracted from either sample type. This sequence was found in a human donor in a cohort sampled during active COVID-19. The source material was peripheral blood. This sequence uses TRBV4-2 and TRBJ1-2; a confident D gene designation cannot be given. The CDR3 is CASTTLSVGGYGYTF. Read as DNA, the sequence is TGTGCCAGCACCACACTTTCGGTGGGAGGCTATGGCTACACCTTC.